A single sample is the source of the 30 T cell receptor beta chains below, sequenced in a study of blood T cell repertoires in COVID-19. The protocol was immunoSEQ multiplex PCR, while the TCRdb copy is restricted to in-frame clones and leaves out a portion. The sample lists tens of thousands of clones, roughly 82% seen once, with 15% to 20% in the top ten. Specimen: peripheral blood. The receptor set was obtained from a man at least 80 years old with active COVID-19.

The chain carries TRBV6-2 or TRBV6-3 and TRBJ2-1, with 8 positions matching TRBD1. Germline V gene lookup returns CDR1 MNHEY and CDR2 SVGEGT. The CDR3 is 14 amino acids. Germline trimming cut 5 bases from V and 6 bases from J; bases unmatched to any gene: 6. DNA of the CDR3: TGTGCCAGCAGTACTGGGACAGGAATCAATGAGCAGTTCTTC. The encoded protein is CASSTGTGINEQFF.

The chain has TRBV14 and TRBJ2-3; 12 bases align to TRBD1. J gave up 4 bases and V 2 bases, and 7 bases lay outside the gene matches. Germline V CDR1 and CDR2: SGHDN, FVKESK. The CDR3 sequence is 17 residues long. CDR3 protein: CASSQLTGTGGSDTQYF. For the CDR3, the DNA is TGTGCCAGCAGCCAATTGACCGGGACAGGGGGCTCAGATACGCAGTATTTT.

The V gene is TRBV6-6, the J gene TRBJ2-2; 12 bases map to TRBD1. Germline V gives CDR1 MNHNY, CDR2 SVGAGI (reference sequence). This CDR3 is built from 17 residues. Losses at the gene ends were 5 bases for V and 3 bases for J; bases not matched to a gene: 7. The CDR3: CASSLTGTGGYTGELFF. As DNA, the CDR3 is TGTGCCAGCAGTCTAACCGGGACAGGGGGCTACACCGGGGAGCTGTTTTTT.

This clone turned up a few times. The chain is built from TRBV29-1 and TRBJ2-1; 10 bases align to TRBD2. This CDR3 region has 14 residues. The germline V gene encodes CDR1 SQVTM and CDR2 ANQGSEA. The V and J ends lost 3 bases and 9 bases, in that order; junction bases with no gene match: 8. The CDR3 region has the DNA TGCAGCGTTGAGGCTAGCGGGAGTGGGAGTGAGCAGTTCTTC. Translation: CSVEASGSGSEQFF.

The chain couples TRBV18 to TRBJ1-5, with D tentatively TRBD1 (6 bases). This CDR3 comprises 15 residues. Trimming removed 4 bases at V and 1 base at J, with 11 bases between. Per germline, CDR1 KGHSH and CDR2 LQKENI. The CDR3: CASSLGRGSNQPQHF. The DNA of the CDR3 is TGTGCCAGCTCACTAGGGAGGGGGAGCAATCAGCCCCAGCATTTT.

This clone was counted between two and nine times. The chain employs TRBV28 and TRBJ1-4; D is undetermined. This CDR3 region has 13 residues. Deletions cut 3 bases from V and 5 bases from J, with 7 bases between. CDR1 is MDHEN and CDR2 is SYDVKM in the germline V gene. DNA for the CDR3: TGTGCCAGCAGTTTCACGGGAAATGAAAAACTGTTTTTT. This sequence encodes CASSFTGNEKLFF. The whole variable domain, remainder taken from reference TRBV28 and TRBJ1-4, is DVKVTQSSRYLVKRTGEKVFLECVQDMDHENMFWYRQDPGLGLRLIYFSYDVKMKEKGDIPEGYSVSREKKERFSLILESASTNQTSMYLCASSFTGNEKLFFGSGTQLSVL.

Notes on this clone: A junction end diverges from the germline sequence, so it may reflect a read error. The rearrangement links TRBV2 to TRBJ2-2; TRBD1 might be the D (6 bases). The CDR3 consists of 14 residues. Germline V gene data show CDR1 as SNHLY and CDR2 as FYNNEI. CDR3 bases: TGTGCCAGCAGAGCGATCATGGGGGCCGGGGAACTGTTTTTT. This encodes CASRAIMGAGELFF.

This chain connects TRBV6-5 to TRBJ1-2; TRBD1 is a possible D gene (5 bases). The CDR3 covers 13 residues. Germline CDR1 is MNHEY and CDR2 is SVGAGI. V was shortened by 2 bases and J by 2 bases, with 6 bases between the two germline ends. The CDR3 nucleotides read TGTGCCAGCAGTTACGGGGCAAACTATGGCTACACCTTC. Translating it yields CASSYGANYGYTF.

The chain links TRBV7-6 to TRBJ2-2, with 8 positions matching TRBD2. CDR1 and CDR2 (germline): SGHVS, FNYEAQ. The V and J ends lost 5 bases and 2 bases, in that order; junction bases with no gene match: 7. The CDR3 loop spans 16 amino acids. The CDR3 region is CASSTPGGTNTGELFF. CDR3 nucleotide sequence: TGTGCCAGCAGCACCCCGGGAGGGACTAACACCGGGGAGCTGTTTTTT.

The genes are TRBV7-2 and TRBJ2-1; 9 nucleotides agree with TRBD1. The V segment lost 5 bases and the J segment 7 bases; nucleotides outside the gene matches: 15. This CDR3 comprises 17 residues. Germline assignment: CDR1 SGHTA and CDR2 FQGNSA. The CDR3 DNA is TGTGCCAGCAGCCGGACAGGGGACGGGAGCGCTTCTAATGAGCAGTTCTTC. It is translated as CASSRTGDGSASNEQFF.

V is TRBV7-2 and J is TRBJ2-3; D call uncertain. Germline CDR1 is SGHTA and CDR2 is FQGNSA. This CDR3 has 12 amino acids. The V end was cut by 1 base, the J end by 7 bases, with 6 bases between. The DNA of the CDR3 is TGTGCCAGCAGCTTAGACTCTAATACGCAGTATTTT. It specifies CASSLDSNTQYF.

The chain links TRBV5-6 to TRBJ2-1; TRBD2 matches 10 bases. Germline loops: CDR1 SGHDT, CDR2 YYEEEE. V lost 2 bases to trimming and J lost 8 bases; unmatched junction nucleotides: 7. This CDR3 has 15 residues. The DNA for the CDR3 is TGTGCCAGCAGCTTCCCTAGCGGGAGTGTCTATGAGCAGTTCTTC. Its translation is CASSFPSGSVYEQFF.

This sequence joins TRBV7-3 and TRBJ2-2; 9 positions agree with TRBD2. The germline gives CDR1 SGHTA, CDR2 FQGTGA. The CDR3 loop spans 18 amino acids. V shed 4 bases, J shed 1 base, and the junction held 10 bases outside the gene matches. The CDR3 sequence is CASSSRAGGSMNTGELFF. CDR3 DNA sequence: TGTGCCAGCAGCTCCCGCGCGGGGGGGTCAATGAACACCGGGGAGCTGTTTTTT.

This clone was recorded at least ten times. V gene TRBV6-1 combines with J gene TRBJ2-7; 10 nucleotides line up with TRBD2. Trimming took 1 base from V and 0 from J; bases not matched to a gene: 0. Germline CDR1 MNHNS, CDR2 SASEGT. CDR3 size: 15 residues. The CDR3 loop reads CASSEGLAGSYEQYF. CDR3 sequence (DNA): TGTGCCAGCAGTGAAGGACTAGCGGGCTCCTACGAGCAGTACTTC.

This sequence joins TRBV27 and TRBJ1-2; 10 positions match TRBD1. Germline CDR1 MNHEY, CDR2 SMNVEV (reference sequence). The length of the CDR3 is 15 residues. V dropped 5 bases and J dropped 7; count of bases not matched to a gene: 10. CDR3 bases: TGTGCCAGCAGTCCCCCCCCGGACAGGGGGTTTGGCTACACCTTC. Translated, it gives CASSPPPDRGFGYTF.

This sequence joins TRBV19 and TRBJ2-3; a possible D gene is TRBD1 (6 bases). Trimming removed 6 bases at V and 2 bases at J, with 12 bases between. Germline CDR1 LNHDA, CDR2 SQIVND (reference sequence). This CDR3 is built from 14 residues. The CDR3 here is CASRRQADTDTQYF. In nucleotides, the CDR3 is TGTGCCAGTAGGAGACAGGCGGACACAGATACGCAGTATTTT.

The CDR3 DNA sequence: TGTGCCAGCAGCCCCTTTGGAGGGGGCGGTACGCAGTATTTT. Protein product: CASSPFGGGGTQYF. This rearrangement joins TRBV7-2 to TRBJ2-3, with D maybe TRBD1 (7 bases). Between the trimmed V and J ends, which lost 5 bases and 8 bases, there was a span of 17 bases. The germline gives CDR1 SGHTA, CDR2 FQGNSA. The CDR3 is made up of 14 amino acids.

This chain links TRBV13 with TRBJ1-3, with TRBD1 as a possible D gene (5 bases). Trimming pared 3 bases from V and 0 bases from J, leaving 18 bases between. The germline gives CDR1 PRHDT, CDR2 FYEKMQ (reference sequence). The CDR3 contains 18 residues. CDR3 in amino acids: CASSFDPGQGNSGNTIYF. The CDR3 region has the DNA TGTGCCAGCAGCTTCGATCCTGGTCAGGGCAACTCTGGAAACACCATATATTTT.

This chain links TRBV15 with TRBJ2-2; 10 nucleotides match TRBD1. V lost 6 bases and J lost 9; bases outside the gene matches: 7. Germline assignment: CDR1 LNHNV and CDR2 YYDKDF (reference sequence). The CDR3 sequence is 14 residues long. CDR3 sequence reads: CATRRDRGLRELFF. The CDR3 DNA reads TGTGCCACCAGGCGGGACAGGGGCCTAAGGGAGCTGTTTTTT.

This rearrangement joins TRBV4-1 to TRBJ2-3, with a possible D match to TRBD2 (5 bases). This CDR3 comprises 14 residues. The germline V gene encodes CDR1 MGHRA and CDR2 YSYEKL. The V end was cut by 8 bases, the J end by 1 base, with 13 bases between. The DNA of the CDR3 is TGCGCCAGCCAGTCCCCGGAGGGCACAGATACGCAGTATTTT. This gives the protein CASQSPEGTDTQYF.

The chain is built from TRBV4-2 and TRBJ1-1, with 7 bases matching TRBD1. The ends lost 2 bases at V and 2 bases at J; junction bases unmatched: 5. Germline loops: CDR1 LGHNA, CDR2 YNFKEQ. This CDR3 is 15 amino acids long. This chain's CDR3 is CASSQPGQINTEAFF. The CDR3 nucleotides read TGTGCCAGCAGCCAACCGGGACAGATAAACACTGAAGCTTTCTTT.

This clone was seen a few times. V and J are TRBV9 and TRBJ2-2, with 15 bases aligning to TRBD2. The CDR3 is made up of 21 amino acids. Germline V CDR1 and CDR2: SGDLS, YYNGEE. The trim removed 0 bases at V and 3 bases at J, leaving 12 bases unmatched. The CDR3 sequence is CASSVGVKGTSGGLYTGELFF. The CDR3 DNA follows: TGTGCCAGCAGCGTAGGTGTGAAGGGGACTAGCGGGGGGCTTTACACCGGGGAGCTGTTTTTT.

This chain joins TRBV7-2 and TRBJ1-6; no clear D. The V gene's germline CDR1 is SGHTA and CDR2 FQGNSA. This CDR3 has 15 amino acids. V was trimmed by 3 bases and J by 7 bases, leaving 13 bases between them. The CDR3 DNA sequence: TGTGCCAGCAGCTTCGACCCCGCACAGAATTCACCCCTCCACTTT. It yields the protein CASSFDPAQNSPLHF.

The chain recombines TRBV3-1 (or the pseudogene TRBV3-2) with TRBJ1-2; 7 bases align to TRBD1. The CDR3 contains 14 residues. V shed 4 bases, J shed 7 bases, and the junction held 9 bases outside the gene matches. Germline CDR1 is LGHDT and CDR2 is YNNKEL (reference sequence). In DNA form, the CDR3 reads TGTGCCAGCAGCCTACAGGGGCCGGTGAGTGGCTACACCTTC. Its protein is CASSLQGPVSGYTF.

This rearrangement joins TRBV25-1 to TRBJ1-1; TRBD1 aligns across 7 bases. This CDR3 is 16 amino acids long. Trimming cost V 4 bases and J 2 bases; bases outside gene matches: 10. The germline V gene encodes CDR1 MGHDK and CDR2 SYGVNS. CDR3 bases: TGTGCCAGCAGTGGGGGAGACAGGGCCCTAAACACTGAAGCTTTCTTT. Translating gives CASSGGDRALNTEAFF.

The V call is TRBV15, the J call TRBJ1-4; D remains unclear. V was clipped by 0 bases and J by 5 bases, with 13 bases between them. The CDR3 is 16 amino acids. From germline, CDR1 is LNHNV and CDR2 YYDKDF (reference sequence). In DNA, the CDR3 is TGTGCCACCAGCAGAGATCTGGGCCGGGGAAATGAAAAACTGTTTTTT. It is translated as CATSRDLGRGNEKLFF.

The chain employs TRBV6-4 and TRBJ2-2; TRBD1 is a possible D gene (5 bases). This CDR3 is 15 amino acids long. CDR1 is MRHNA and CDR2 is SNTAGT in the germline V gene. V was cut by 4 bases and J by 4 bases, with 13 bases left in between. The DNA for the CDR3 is TGTGCCAGCAGTGCAGGCCAGGGCCCCACCGGGGAGCTGTTTTTT. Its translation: CASSAGQGPTGELFF.

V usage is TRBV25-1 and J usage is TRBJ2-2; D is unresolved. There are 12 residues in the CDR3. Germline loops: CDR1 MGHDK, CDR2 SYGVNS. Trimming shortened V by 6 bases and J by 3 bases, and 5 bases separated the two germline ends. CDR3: CASRYDTGELFF. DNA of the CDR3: TGTGCCAGCAGATATGACACCGGGGAGCTGTTTTTT.

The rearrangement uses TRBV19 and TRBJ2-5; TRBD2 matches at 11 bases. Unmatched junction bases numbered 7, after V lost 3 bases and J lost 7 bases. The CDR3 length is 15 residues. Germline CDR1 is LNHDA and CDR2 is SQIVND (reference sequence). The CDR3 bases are TGTGCCAGTAGTATTAGCGGGGGGGCCTCAGTGACCCAGTACTTC. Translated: CASSISGGASVTQYF.

CDR3 residues: CASSQWENSPLHF. CDR3 bases: TGTGCCAGCAGCCAGTGGGAGAATTCACCCCTCCACTTT. The chain recombines TRBV3-1 (or the pseudogene TRBV3-2) with TRBJ1-6; D is unclear. V was shortened by 3 bases and J by 7 bases, with 7 bases between the two germline ends. Germline loops: CDR1 LGHDT, CDR2 YNNKEL (reference sequence). This CDR3 is 13 amino acids long.